This T cell receptor beta chain was captured by sequencing in a study of blood T cell repertoires in COVID-19. Clones were sequenced by immunoSEQ multiplex PCR, and TCRdb holds only the in-frame ones, with some missing. The profile shows 350,000 to 450,000 clones, around 85% of them singletons. Sequencing input: peripheral blood. The sequence came from a woman younger than 35 with acute or convalescent COVID-19.

The CDR3 sequence is CASRRLAPETQYF. CDR3 nucleotide sequence: TGTGCCAGCAGAAGACTAGCACCAGAGACCCAGTACTTC. The rearrangement joins TRBV2 to TRBJ2-5; the match to TRBD2 covers 7 bases. Per germline, CDR1 SNHLY and CDR2 FYNNEI. There are 13 residues in the CDR3. After removal of 6 bases from V and 4 bases from J, the junction contained 5 bases not matched to a gene. The variable domain in full, with the rest retrieved from reference TRBV2 and TRBJ2-5, is EPEVTQTPSHQVTQMGQEVILRCVPISNHLYFYWYRQILGQKVEFLVSFYNNEISEKSEIFDDQFSVERPDGSNFTLKIRSTKLEDSAMYFCASRRLAPETQYFGPGTRLLVL.